The entry below gives a single TCR beta chain sequence along with its context. Profiling relied on immunoSEQ multiplex PCR, and the TCRdb table lists in-frame clones only, not all of them. The sample carries under 150,000 clones, around 80% recorded once. This sample was included in a study of blood T cell repertoires in COVID-19. Study information: The United States, Italy and Spain supplied acute and convalescent COVID-19 samples. Sources were T cells, B-cell-depleted T cells, or PBMCs; the material itself was cDNA or gDNA.

The CDR3 runs 15 residues. Per germline, CDR1 SGHTA and CDR2 FQGNSA. V lost 2 bases to trimming and J lost 6 bases; unmatched junction nucleotides: 10. This chain joins TRBV7-2 and TRBJ2-7; TRBD2 matches at 7 bases. The sequenced sample consisted of peripheral blood. This clonotype was obtained from a woman over 75 with acute or convalescent COVID-19. CDR3 sequence: CASSLLTSSRGEQYF. As DNA, the CDR3 is TGTGCCAGCAGCTTATTGACTAGCTCTCGGGGCGAGCAGTACTTC.